This T cell receptor beta chain was observed in a study of cytomegalovirus exposure and HLA in healthy donors. Study findings and constraints: Specific recognition of CMV antigens was confirmed in vitro for a few chains (all CMV-associated). Reported performance of the classifier showed diagnosis of cytomegalovirus status with high specificity and sensitivity. Cytomegalovirus-associated TCR beta chains were listed, numbering some 180. Rare TCR sequences predominated, though certain public TCRs were found in many donors.

Germline values: CDR1 LGHNA, CDR2 YNFKEQ. The J segment lost 2 bases and the V segment lost 1 base, leaving 9 bases of the junction unmatched. The CDR3 runs 17 residues. For this clone: Its antigen is not known.

Assay: immunoSEQ multiplex PCR; the TCRdb copy retains only in-frame clones and omits some. The table records about 130,000 clones, about 91% of them present only once. Specimen: PBMCs. The chain uses TRBV4-2 and TRBJ2-3, with TRBD2 matching over 7 bases. This sequence was found in a woman younger than 30 in good health and CMV-seronegative. The CDR3 spells CASSQAPLATPTDTQYF. CDR3 DNA: TGTGCCAGCAGCCAAGCCCCACTAGCGACCCCCACAGATACGCAGTATTTT.